These 5 T cell receptor beta chains came from one sample sequenced in a study of beta chain features in type 1 diabetes. Study observations and caveats: Within each of all four CD4+ subsets, Type 1 diabetes patients had TCRB CDR3s that were moderately but significantly shorter.

Expressed TCRB transcripts got sequenced, as all isolated RNA was reverse transcribed. Assay: immunoSEQ multiplex PCR; the TCRdb copy retains only in-frame clones and omits some. The profile shows approximately 160,000 clones, around 63% of them singletons. Their specific antigens are unknown. Sequenced: naive CD4+ T cells from blood. These receptors all stem from a man under 40 with type 1 diabetes.

The chain links TRBV18 to TRBJ1-1, with a possible D match to TRBD1 (5 bases). V was clipped by 3 bases and J by 0 bases, with 11 bases between them. This CDR3 has 15 residues. CDR1 and CDR2 (germline): KGHSH, LQKENI. The CDR3 DNA is TGTGCCAGCTCACCCATCGTGGGGGTGAACACTGAAGCTTTCTTT. Amino acid sequence: CASSPIVGVNTEAFF.

Worth noting for this clone: Other DNA variants within this sample encode the same CDR3. The rearrangement links TRBV7-2 to TRBJ2-3, with unresolved D. CDR3 length: 12 residues. Trimming removed 3 bases from V and 2 bases from J, with 3 bases in between. CDR1 is SGHTA and CDR2 is FQGNSA in the germline V gene. CDR3 DNA: TGTGCCAGCAGCTTCTACACAGATACGCAGTATTTT. This encodes CASSFYTDTQYF.

This clone has a single count. The chain combines TRBV29-1 with TRBJ1-2; TRBD1 matches 8 bases. V lost 0 bases and J lost 5; bases outside the gene matches: 5. The CDR3 runs to 14 residues. Germline values: CDR1 SQVTM, CDR2 ANQGSEA. The CDR3 sequence: CSVEDRDRIYGYTF. DNA of the CDR3: TGCAGCGTTGAAGACCGGGACAGGATTTATGGCTACACCTTC.

The V call is TRBV7-2, the J call TRBJ2-5, with D perhaps TRBD1 (6 bases). Trimming pared 1 base from V and 1 base from J, leaving 13 bases between. The length of the CDR3 is 16 residues. Germline V CDR1 and CDR2: SGHTA, FQGNSA. CDR3 region: CASSLEALGGQETQYF. CDR3 DNA sequence: TGTGCCAGCAGCTTAGAGGCGTTAGGGGGCCAAGAGACCCAGTACTTC. The full variable domain, in which reference TRBV7-2 and TRBJ2-5 provide the parts outside the CDR3, is GAGVSQSPSNKVTEKGKDVELRCDPISGHTALYWYRQSLGQGLEFLIYFQGNSAPDKSGLPSDRFSAERTGGSVSTLTIQRTQQEDSAVYLCASSLEALGGQETQYFGPGTRLLVL.

This chain uses TRBV4-3 with TRBJ1-1, with 7 bases matching TRBD1. Germline assignment: CDR1 LGHNA and CDR2 YSLEER. Trimming removed 0 bases from V and 3 bases from J; junction bases left unmatched: 4. The CDR3 totals 15 residues. CDR3 nucleotide sequence: TGCGCCAGCAGCCAAGATAACAGGGGTTACACTGAAGCTTTCTTT. Translated: CASSQDNRGYTEAFF.